The 11 T cell receptor beta chains listed next were all sequenced from one sample in a study of neurological immune-mediated disorders. TCRdb fed the 5' RACE reads into MiXCR, producing one record per CDR3 protein. The table includes about 62,000 distinct CDR3 sequences, 4% to 5.5% detected once. Sequencing was carried out using PBMCs. These receptors originate from a woman aged 45-59 years with multiple sclerosis.

This clonotype was detected many times. The chain is built from TRBV9 and TRBJ2-2; D is undetermined. Trimming pared 3 bases from V and 3 bases from J, leaving 9 bases between. The CDR3 extends over 14 amino acids. CDR1 and CDR2 (germline): SGDLS, YYNGEE. As DNA, the CDR3 is TGTGCCAGCAGCGACCTAAGTGACACCGGGGAGCTGTTTTTT. It encodes CASSDLSDTGELFF.

This clonotype was counted many times. The chain joins TRBV20-1 to TRBJ1-1; 11 nucleotides match TRBD1. V dropped 5 bases and J dropped 4; count of bases not matched to a gene: 6. The CDR3 sequence is 14 residues long. CDR1 is DFQATT, CDR2 SNEGSKA, per germline (reference sequence). The DNA for the CDR3 is TGCAGTGCTGAGGACAGGGGGCTCGGCACTGAAGCTTTCTTT. Translation: CSAEDRGLGTEAFF.

This clonotype was picked up many times. The J gene is TRBJ2-7, the V gene TRBV28; D call uncertain. The CDR3 length is 13 residues. Per the germline V gene, CDR1 is MDHEN and CDR2 is SYDVKM. V lost 2 bases, J lost 4 bases, and 9 bases lay in between. The CDR3 DNA follows: TGTGCCAGCAGTTTACCTTCCAATTACGAGCAGTACTTC. Translated, it gives CASSLPSNYEQYF. The full variable domain, completed using reference TRBV28 and TRBJ2-7, is DVKVTQSSRYLVKRTGEKVFLECVQDMDHENMFWYRQDPGLGLRLIYFSYDVKMKEKGDIPEGYSVSREKKERFSLILESASTNQTSMYLCASSLPSNYEQYFGPGTRLTVT.

This clonotype was recorded at least ten times. The CDR3 protein is CSAREGGTEAFF. The CDR3 DNA follows: TGCAGTGCTAGGGAGGGGGGCACTGAAGCTTTCTTT. The chain joins TRBV20-1 to TRBJ1-1, with a weak D call TRBD1 (6 bases). CDR1 is DFQATT and CDR2 is SNEGSKA in the germline V gene (reference sequence). V was shortened by 3 bases and J by 4 bases, with 9 bases between the two germline ends. This CDR3 has 12 amino acids.

This clonotype was observed at least ten times. The rearrangement uses TRBV10-3 and TRBJ1-6; D unresolved. CDR1 and CDR2 (germline): ENHRY, SYGVKD. V shed 3 bases and J shed 7 bases, with 13 bases lying between them. This CDR3 has 15 amino acids. DNA for the CDR3: TGTGCCATCAGTGACAGAGGCGAAACGAATTCACCCCTCCACTTT. Its protein is CAISDRGETNSPLHF.

This clonotype showed up many times. The chain recombines TRBV7-9 with TRBJ1-1; D possibly corresponds to TRBD1 (6 bases). CDR1 is SEHNR, CDR2 FQNEAQ, per germline (reference sequence). The CDR3 is 15 residues long. V lost 5 bases, J lost 0 bases, and 13 bases lay in between. The CDR3 protein is CASSRLDSLNTEAFF. CDR3 in DNA: TGTGCCAGCAGCCGATTGGACAGTCTGAACACTGAAGCTTTCTTT.

This clonotype was counted ten times or more. Germline and junction disagree at one end, which may indicate a read error. V usage is TRBV3-1 and J usage is TRBJ1-6; the D gene is possibly TRBD1 (5 bases). The germline V gene encodes CDR1 LGHDT and CDR2 YNNKEL (reference sequence). The CDR3 is 13 amino acids. Here the CDR3 DNA reads TGTGCCAGCAGCCAGGACAAAAATTCACCCCTCAACTTT. Translating gives CASSQDKNSPLNF. Based on the CDR3 plus reference TRBV3-1 and TRBJ1-6, the full variable domain is DTAVSQTPKYLVTQMGNDKSIKCEQNLGHDTMYWYKQDSKKFLKIMFSYNNKELIINETVPNRFSPKSPDKAHLNLHINSLELGDSAVYFCASSQDKNSPLNFGNGTRLTVT.

This clonotype was seen repeatedly, ten times or more. The chain has TRBV25-1 and TRBJ1-3; D perhaps matches TRBD1 (6 bases). V was pared by 6 bases and J by 2 bases, with 11 bases between. CDR1 and CDR2 from the germline V gene are MGHDK and SYGVNS. The CDR3 contains 14 residues. In DNA form, the CDR3 reads TGTGCCAGCAGCGAGGGGGAGACTGGAAACACCATATATTTT. This translates into CASSEGETGNTIYF.

Regarding this clonotype: A much larger clone is a single base away; this may be a read error. The genes are TRBV2 and TRBJ2-6; 12 bases agree with TRBD1. Germline assignment: CDR1 SNHLY and CDR2 FYNNEI. Trimming removed 8 bases from V and 6 bases from J; junction bases left unmatched: 8. This CDR3 comprises 16 residues. The CDR3 nucleotides read TGTGCCAGCTCCGGGACAGGGGGCCCTGTGGCCAACGTCCTGACTTTC. Translating gives CASSGTGGPVANVLTF.

This clonotype was counted at least ten times. This chain connects TRBV6-4 to TRBJ2-3; 10 bases fit TRBD2. Looked up from germline, CDR1 is MRHNA and CDR2 is SNTAGT. The CDR3 contains 16 residues. After removal of 3 bases from V and 3 bases from J, the junction contained 6 bases not matched to a gene. CDR3 residues: CASSDQIAGGTDTQYF. The CDR3 coding sequence is TGTGCCAGCAGTGATCAGATAGCGGGGGGAACAGATACGCAGTATTTT.

This clonotype has ten or more counts. This sequence joins TRBV20-1 and TRBJ2-3, with 11 bases aligning to TRBD2. The CDR3 totals 16 residues. Germline lookup yields CDR1 DFQATT and CDR2 SNEGSKA (reference sequence). V lost 7 bases to trimming and J lost 0 bases; unmatched junction nucleotides: 9. CDR3 amino acids: CSVQRGLAGSTDTQYF. CDR3 coding DNA: TGCAGTGTTCAACGCGGACTAGCGGGTAGCACAGATACGCAGTATTTT.